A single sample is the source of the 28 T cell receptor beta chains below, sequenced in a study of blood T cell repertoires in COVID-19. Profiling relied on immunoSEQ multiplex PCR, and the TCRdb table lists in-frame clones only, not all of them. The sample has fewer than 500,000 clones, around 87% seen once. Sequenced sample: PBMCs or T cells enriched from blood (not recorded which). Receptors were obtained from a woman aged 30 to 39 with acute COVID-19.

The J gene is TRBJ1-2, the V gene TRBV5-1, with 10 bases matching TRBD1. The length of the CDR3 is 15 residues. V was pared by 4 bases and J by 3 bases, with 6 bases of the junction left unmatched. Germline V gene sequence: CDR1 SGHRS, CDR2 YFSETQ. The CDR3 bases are TGCGCCAGCAGCCCCGACAGGGGGCACGACTATGGCTACACCTTC. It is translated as CASSPDRGHDYGYTF.

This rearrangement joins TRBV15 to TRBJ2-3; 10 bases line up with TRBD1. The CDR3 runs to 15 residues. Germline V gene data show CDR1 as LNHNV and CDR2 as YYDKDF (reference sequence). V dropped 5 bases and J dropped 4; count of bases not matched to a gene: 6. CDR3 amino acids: CATSYGTGVADTQYF. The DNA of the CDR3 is TGTGCCACCAGCTACGGGACAGGGGTGGCAGATACGCAGTATTTT.

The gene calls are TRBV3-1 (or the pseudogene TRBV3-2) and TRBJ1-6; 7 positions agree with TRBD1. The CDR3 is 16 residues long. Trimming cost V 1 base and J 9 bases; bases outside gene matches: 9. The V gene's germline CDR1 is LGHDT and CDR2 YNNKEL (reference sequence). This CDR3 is CASSQGPGQSGSPLHF. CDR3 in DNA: TGTGCCAGCAGCCAAGGACCGGGACAGTCGGGTTCACCCCTCCACTTT.

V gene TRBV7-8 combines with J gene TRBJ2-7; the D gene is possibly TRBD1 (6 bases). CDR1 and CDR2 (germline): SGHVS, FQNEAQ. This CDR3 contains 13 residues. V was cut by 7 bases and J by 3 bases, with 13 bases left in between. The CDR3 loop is CASTVGASYEQYF. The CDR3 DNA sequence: TGTGCCAGCACCGTGGGGGCTAGCTACGAGCAGTACTTC.

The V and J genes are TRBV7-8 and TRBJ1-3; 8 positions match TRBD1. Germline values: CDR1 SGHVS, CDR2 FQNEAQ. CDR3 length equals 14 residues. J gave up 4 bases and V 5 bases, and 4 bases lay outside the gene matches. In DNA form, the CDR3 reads TGTGCCAGCAGCCCCCGGGACAGGGGAAACACCATATATTTT. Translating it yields CASSPRDRGNTIYF.

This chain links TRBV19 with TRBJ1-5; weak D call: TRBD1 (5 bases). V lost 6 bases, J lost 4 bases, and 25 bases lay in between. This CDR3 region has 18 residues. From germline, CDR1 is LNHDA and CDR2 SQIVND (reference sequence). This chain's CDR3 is CASSVKYARVVLNQPQHF. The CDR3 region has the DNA TGTGCCAGTAGCGTAAAGTATGCCAGGGTTGTTTTGAATCAGCCCCAGCATTTT.

As DNA, the CDR3 is TGTGCCATCAGTAAGACAGAAATCGACACCGGGGAGCTGTTTTTT. This gives the protein CAISKTEIDTGELFF. The V gene is TRBV10-3, the J gene TRBJ2-2, with TRBD1 as a possible D gene (5 bases). The germline V and J ends were trimmed by 5 bases and 3 bases, with 13 bases remaining between them. The germline V gene has CDR1 ENHRY and CDR2 SYGVKD. CDR3 length: 15 amino acids.

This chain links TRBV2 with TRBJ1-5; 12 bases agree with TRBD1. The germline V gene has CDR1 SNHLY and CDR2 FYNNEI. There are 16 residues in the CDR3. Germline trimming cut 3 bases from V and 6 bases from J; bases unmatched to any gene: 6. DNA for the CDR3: TGTGCCAGCAGTGAGGGGGACAGGGGGCGCGGTCAGCCCCAGCATTTT. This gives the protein CASSEGDRGRGQPQHF. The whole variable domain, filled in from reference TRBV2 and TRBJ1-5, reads EPEVTQTPSHQVTQMGQEVILRCVPISNHLYFYWYRQILGQKVEFLVSFYNNEISEKSEIFDDQFSVERPDGSNFTLKIRSTKLEDSAMYFCASSEGDRGRGQPQHFGDGTRLSIL.

The CDR3 nucleotides read TGTGCCAGCAGCCCCGGAATGGGGCGGCACCAAGCTGGGGCCAACGTCCTGACTTTC. Amino acid sequence: CASSPGMGRHQAGANVLTF. The rearrangement links TRBV11-2 to TRBJ2-6; a weak D match, TRBD1 (5 bases). Germline lookup yields CDR1 SGHAT and CDR2 FQNNGV. Trimming took 5 bases from V and 2 from J, leaving 22 bases between them. This CDR3 comprises 19 residues.

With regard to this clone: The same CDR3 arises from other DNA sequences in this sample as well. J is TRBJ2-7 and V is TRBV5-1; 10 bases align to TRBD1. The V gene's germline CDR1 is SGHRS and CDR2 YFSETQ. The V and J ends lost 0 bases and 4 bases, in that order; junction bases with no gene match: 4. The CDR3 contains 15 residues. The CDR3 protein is CASSLGTGGPYEQYF. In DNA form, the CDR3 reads TGCGCCAGCAGCTTGGGGACAGGGGGACCGTACGAGCAGTACTTC. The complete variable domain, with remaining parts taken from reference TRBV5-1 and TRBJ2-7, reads KAGVTQTPRYLIKTRGQQVTLSCSPISGHRSVSWYQQTPGQGLQFLFEYFSETQRNKGNFPGRFSGRQFSNSRSEMNVSTLELGDSALYLCASSLGTGGPYEQYFGPGTRLTVT.

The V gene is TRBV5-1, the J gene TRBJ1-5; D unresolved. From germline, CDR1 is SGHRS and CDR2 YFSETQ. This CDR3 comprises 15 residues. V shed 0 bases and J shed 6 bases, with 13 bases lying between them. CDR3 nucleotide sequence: TGCGCCAGCAGCTTGGGGACCGAGAGCGGTCAGCCCCAGCATTTT. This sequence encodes CASSLGTESGQPQHF.

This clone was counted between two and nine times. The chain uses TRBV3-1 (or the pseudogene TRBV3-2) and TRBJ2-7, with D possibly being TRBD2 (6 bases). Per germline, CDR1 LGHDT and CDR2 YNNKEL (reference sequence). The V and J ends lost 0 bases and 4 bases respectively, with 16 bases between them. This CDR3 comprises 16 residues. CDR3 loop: CASSQDGSGPTYEQYF. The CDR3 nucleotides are TGTGCCAGCAGCCAAGATGGTAGCGGTCCAACATACGAGCAGTACTTC.

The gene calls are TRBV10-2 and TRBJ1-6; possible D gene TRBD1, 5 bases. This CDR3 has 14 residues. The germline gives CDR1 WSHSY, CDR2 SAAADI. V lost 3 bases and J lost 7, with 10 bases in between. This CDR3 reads CASSDVGGNSPLHF. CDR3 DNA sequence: TGCGCCAGCAGTGACGTCGGGGGAAATTCACCCCTCCACTTT.

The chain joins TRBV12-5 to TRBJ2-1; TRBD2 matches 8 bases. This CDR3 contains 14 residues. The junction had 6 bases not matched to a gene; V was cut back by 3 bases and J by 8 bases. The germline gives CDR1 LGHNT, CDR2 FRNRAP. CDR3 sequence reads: CASGLRGGRDEQFF. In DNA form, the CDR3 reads TGTGCTAGTGGTTTACGGGGGGGCCGGGATGAGCAGTTCTTC.

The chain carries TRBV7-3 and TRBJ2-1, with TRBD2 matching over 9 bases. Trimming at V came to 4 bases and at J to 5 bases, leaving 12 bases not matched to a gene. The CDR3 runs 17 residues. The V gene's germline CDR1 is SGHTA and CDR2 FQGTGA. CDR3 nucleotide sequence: TGTGCCAGCAGCTCCCTGCGGGGGGGCCTTAGTCACAATGAGCAGTTCTTC. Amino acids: CASSSLRGGLSHNEQFF.

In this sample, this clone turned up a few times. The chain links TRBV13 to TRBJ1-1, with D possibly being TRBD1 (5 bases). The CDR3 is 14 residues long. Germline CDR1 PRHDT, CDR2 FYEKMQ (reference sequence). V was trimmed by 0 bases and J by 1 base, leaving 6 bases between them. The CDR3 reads CASSLGQENTEAFF. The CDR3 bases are TGTGCCAGCAGCTTAGGACAGGAGAACACTGAAGCTTTCTTT.

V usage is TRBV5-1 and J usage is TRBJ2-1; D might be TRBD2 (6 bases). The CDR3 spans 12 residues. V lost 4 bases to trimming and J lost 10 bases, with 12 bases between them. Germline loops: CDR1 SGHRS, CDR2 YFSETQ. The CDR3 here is CASSRREREQFF. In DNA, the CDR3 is TGCGCCAGCAGCCGCCGGGAGCGCGAGCAGTTCTTC.

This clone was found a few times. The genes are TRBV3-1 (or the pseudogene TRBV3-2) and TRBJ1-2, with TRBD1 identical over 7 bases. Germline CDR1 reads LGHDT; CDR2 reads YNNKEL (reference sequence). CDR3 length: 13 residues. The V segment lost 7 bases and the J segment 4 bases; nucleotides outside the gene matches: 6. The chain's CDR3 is CASKLRQGYGYTF. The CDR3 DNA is TGTGCCAGCAAACTTCGACAGGGCTATGGCTACACCTTC.

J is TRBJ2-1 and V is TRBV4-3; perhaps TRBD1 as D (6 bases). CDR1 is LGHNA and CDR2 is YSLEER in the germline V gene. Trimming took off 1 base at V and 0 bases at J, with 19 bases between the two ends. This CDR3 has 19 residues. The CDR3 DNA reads TGCGCCAGCAGCCAAGTTGCTACGTGGCAGGGGCCCTCCTACAATGAGCAGTTCTTC. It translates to CASSQVATWQGPSYNEQFF.

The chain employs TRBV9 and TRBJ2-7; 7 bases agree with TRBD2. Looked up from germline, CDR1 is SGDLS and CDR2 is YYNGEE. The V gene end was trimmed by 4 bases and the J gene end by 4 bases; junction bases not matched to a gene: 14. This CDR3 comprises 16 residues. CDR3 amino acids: CASSLGGRGTAYEQYF. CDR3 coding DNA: TGTGCCAGCAGCCTCGGAGGGCGGGGGACGGCATACGAGCAGTACTTC.

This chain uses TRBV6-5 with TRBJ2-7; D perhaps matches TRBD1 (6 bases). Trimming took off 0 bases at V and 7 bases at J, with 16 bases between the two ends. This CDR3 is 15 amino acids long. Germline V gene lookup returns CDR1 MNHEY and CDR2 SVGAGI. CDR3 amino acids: CASSYSTGHAKEQYF. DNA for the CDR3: TGTGCCAGCAGTTACTCCACGGGACATGCCAAGGAGCAGTACTTC.

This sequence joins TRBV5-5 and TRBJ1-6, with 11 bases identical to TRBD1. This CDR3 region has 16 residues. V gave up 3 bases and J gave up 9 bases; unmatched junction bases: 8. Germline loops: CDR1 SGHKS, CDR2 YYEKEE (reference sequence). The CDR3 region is CASSSLPGQGVSPLHF. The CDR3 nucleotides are TGTGCCAGCAGCTCCCTACCGGGACAGGGGGTTTCACCCCTCCACTTT.

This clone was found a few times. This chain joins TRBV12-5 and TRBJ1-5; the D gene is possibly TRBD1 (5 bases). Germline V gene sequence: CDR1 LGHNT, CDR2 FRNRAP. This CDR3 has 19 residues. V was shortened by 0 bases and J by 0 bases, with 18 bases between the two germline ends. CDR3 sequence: CASGLVRDGLVHSNQPQHF. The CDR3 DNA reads TGTGCTAGTGGTTTGGTCCGGGACGGACTAGTTCATAGCAATCAGCCCCAGCATTTT.

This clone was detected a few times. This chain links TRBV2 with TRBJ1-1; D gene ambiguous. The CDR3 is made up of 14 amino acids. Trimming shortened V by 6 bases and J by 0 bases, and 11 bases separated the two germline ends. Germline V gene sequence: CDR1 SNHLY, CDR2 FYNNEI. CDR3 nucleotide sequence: TGTGCCAGCAGGGTGTCGGTGATGAACACTGAAGCTTTCTTT. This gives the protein CASRVSVMNTEAFF. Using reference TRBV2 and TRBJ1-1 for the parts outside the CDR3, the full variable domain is EPEVTQTPSHQVTQMGQEVILRCVPISNHLYFYWYRQILGQKVEFLVSFYNNEISEKSEIFDDQFSVERPDGSNFTLKIRSTKLEDSAMYFCASRVSVMNTEAFFGQGTRLTVV.

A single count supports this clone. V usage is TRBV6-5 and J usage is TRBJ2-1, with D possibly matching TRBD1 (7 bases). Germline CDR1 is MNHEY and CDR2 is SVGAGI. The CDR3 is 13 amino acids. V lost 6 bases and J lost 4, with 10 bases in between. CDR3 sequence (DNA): TGTGCCAGCAGGGCGGGACAGTACAATGAGCAGTTCTTC. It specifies CASRAGQYNEQFF.

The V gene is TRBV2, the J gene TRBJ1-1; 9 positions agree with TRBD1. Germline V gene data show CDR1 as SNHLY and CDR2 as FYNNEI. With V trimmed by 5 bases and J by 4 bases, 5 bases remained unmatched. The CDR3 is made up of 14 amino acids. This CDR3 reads CASSLTGGITEAFF. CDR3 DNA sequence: TGTGCCAGCAGTTTGACAGGGGGGATCACTGAAGCTTTCTTT.

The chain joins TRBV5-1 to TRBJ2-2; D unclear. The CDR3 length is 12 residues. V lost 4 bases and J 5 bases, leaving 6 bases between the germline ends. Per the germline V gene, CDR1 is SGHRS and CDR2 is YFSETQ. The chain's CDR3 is CASSEATGELFF. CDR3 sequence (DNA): TGCGCCAGCAGCGAGGCTACCGGGGAGCTGTTTTTT.

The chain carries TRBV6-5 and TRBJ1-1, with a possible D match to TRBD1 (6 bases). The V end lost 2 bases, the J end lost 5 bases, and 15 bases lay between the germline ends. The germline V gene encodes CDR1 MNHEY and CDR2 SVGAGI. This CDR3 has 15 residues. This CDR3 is CASSYRTAFRTEAFF. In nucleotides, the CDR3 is TGTGCCAGCAGTTACAGGACAGCCTTTCGGACTGAAGCTTTCTTT.